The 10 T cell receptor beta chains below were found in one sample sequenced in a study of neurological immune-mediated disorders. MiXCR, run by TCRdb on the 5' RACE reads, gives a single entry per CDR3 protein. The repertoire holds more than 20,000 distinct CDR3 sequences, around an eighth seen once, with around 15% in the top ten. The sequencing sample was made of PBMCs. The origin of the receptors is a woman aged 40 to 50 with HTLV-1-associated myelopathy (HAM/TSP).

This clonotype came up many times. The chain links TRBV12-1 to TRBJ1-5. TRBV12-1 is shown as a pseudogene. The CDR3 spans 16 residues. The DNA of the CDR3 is TGTGCCAGCAGCTTCCCTTATAAAGGCGGCAATCAGCCCCAGCATTTT. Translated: CASSFPYKGGNQPQHF.

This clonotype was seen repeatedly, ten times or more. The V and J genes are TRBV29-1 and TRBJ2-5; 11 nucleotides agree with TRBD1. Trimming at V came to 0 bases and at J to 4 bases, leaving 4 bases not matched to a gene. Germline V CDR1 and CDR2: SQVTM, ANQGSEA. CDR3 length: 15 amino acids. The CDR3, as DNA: TGCAGCGTTGAAGATAGGGACAGGGGGGGAGAGACCCAGTACTTC. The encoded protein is CSVEDRDRGGETQYF.

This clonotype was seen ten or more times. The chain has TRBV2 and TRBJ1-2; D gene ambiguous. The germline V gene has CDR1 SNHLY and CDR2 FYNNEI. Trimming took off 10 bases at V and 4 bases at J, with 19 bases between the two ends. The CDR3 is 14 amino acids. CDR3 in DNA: TGTGCCAACACCAACTCTCCCCGGGGCTATGGCTACACCTTC. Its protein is CANTNSPRGYGYTF.

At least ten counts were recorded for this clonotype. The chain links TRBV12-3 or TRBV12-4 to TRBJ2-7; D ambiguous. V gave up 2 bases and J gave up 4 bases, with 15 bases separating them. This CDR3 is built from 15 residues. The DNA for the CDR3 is TGTGCCAGCAGTTTAAGGGTCGCAGGTGCGTACGAGCAGTACTTC. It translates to CASSLRVAGAYEQYF.

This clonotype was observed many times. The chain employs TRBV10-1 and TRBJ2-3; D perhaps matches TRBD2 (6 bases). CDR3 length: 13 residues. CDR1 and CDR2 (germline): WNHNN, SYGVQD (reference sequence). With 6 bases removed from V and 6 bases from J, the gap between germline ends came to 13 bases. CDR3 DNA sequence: TGCGCCAGCAGAGAGGGACTGGGCGATACGCAGTATTTT. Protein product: CASREGLGDTQYF.

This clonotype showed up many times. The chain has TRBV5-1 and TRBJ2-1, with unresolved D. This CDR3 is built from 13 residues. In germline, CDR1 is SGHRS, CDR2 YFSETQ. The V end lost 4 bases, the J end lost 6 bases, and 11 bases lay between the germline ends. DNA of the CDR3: TGCGCCAGCAGCCGCCCTGGGGTCAATGAGCAGTTCTTC. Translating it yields CASSRPGVNEQFF.

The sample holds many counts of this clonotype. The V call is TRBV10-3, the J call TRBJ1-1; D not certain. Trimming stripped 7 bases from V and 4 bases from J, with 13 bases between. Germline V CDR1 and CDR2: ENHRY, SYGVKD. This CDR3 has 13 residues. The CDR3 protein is CAITPTAATEAFF. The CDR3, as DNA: TGTGCCATCACTCCGACGGCTGCCACTGAAGCTTTCTTT.

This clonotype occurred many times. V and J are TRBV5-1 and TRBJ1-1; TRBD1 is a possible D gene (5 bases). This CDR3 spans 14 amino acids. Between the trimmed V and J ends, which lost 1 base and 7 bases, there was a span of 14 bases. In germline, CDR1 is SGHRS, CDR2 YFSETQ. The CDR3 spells CASSLNIGAGEAFF. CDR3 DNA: TGCGCCAGCAGCTTGAACATCGGGGCTGGTGAAGCTTTCTTT.

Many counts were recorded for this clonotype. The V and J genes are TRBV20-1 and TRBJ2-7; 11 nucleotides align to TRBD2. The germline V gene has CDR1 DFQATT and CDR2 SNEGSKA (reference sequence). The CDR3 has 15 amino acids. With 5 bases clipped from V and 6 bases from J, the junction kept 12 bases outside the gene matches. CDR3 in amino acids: CSAAPPGLAVGEQYF. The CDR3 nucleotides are TGCAGTGCTGCCCCTCCGGGACTAGCGGTGGGCGAGCAGTACTTC.

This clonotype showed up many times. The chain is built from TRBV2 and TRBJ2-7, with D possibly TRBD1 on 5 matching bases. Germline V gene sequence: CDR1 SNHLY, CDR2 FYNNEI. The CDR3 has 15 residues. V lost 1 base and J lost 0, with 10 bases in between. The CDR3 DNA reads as TGTGCCAGCAGTGAAGGGGTGGACATCTCCTACGAGCAGTACGTC. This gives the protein CASSEGVDISYEQYV.